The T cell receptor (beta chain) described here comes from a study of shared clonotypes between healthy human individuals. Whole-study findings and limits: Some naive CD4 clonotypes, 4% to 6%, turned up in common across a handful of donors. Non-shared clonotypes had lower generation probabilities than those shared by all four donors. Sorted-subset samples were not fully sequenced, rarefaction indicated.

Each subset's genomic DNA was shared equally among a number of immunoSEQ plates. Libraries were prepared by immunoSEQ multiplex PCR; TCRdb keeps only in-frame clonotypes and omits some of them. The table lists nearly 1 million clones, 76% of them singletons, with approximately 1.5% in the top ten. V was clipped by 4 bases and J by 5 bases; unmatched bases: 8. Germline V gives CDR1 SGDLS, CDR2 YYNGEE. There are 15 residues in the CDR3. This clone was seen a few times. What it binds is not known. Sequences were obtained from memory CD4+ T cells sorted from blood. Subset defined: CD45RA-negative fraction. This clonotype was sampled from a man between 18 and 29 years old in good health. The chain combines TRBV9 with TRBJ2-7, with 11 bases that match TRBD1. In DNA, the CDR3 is TGTGCCAGCAGCCCTCGGACAGGGGGCATCAACGAGCAGTACTTC. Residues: CASSPRTGGINEQYF.